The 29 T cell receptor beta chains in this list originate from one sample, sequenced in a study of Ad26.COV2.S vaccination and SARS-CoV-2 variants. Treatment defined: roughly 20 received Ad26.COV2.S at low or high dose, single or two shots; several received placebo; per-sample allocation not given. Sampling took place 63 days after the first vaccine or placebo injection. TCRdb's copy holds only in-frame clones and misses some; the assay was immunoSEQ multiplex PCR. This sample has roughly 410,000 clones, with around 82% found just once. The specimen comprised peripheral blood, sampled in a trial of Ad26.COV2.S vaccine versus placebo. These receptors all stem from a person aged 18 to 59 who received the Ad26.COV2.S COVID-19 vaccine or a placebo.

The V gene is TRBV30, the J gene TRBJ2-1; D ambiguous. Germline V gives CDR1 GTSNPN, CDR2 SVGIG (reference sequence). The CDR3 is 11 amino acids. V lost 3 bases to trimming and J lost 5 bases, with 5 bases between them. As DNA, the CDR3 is TGTGCCTGGAGGCTCAACAATGAGCAGTTCTTC. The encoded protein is CAWRLNNEQFF.

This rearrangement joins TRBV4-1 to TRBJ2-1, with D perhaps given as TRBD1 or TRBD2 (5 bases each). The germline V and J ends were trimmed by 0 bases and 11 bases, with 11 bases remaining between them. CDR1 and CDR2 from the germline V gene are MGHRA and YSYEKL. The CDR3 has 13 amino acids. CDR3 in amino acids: CASSQEGDRQQFF. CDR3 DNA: TGCGCCAGCAGCCAAGAGGGAGACAGACAGCAGTTCTTC.

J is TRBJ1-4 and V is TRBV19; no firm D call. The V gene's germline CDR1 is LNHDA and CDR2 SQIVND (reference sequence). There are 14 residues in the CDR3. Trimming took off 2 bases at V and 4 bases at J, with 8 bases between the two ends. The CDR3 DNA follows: TGTGCCAGTAGTATACGGCCCGATAATGAAAAACTGTTTTTT. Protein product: CASSIRPDNEKLFF.

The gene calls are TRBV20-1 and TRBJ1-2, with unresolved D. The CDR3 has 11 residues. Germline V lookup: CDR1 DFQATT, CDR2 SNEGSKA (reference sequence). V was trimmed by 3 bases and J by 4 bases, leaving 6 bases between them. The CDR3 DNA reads TGCAGTGCTAGGGGTAGCTATGGCTACACCTTC. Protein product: CSARGSYGYTF.

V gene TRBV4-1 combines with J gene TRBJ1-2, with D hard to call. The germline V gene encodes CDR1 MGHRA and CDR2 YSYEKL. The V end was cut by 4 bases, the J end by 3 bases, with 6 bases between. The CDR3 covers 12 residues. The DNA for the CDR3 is TGCGCCAGCAGCCTCCCGGACTATGGCTACACCTTC. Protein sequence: CASSLPDYGYTF.

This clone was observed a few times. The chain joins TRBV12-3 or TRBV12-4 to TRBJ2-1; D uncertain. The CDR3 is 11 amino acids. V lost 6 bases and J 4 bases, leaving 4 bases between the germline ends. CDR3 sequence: CASSTYNEQFF. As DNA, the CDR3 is TGTGCCAGCAGCACTTACAATGAGCAGTTCTTC.

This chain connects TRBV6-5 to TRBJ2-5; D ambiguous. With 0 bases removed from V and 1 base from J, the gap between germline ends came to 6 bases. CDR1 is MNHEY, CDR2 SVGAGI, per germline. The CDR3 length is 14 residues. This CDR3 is CASSYSRAQETQYF. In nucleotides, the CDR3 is TGTGCCAGCAGTTACTCCCGGGCCCAAGAGACCCAGTACTTC.

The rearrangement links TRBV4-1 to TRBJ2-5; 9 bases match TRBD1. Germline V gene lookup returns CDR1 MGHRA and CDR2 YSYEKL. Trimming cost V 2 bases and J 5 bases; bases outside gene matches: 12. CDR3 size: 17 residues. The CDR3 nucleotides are TGCGCCAGCAGCCAACCTCCCGGGACAGGGTTCTCCGAGACCCAGTACTTC. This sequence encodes CASSQPPGTGFSETQYF.

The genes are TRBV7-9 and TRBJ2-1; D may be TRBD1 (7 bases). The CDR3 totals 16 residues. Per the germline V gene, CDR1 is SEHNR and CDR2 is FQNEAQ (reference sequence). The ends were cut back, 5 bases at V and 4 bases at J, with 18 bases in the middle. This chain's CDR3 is CASSPSPRGVYNEQFF. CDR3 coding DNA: TGTGCCAGCAGCCCTAGCCCCAGGGGGGTTTACAATGAGCAGTTCTTC.

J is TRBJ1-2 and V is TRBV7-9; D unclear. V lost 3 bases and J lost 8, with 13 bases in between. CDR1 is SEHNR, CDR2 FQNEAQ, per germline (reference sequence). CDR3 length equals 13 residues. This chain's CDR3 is CASSFEESGGYTF. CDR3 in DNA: TGTGCCAGCAGCTTTGAGGAGTCGGGCGGCTACACCTTC.

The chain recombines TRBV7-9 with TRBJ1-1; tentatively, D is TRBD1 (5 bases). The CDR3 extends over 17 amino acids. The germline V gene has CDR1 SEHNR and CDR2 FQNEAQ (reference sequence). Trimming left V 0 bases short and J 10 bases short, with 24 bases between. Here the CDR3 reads CASSLAGVRDSKTTAFF. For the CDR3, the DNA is TGTGCCAGCAGCTTAGCGGGGGTAAGAGACAGTAAAACCACAGCTTTCTTT.

The CDR3 sequence is CASSPWGADYGYGYTF. The CDR3 coding sequence is TGTGCCAGCAGCCCCTGGGGGGCGGATTATGGCTATGGCTACACCTTC. The V gene is TRBV3-1 (or the pseudogene TRBV3-2), the J gene TRBJ1-2, with TRBD1 as a possible D gene (6 bases). Germline assignment: CDR1 LGHDT and CDR2 YNNKEL (reference sequence). The CDR3 has 16 residues. With 4 bases removed from V and 4 bases from J, the gap between germline ends came to 19 bases.

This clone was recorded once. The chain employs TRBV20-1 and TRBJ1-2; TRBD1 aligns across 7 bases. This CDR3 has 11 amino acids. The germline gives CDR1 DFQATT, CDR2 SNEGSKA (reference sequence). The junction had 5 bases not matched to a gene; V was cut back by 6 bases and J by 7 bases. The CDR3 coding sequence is TGCAGTGCCGGTGACAGGGTTGGCTACACCTTC. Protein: CSAGDRVGYTF.

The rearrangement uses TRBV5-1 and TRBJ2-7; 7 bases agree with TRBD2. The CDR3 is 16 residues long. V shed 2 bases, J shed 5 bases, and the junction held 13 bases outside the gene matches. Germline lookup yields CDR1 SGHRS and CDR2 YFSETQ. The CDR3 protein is CASSLNPTAGVDEQYF. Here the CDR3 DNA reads TGCGCCAGCAGCTTAAACCCCACCGCGGGAGTCGACGAGCAGTACTTC.

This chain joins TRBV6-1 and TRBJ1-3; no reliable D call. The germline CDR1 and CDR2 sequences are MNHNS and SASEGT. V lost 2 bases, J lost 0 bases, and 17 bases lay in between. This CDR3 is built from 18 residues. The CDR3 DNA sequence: TGTGCCAGCAGTGAATATGGCTTCGACGGTTCCTCTGGAAACACCATATATTTT. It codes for CASSEYGFDGSSGNTIYF.

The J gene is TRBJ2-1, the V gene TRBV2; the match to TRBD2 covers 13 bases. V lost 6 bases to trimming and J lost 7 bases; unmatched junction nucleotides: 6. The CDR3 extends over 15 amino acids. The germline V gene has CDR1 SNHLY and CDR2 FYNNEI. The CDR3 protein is CASRRLAGGGNEQFF. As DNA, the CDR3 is TGTGCCAGCAGACGACTAGCGGGAGGAGGTAATGAGCAGTTCTTC. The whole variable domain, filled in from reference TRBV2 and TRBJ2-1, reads EPEVTQTPSHQVTQMGQEVILRCVPISNHLYFYWYRQILGQKVEFLVSFYNNEISEKSEIFDDQFSVERPDGSNFTLKIRSTKLEDSAMYFCASRRLAGGGNEQFFGPGTRLTVL.

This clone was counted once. Here the CDR3 reads CASTGTAQETQYF. In DNA, the CDR3 is TGTGCCAGCACTGGGACAGCACAAGAGACCCAGTACTTC. The rearrangement joins TRBV11-2 to TRBJ2-5; the match to TRBD1 covers 7 bases. This CDR3 is 13 amino acids long. The ends lost 7 bases at V and 2 bases at J; junction bases unmatched: 4. Germline V gene data show CDR1 as SGHAT and CDR2 as FQNNGV.

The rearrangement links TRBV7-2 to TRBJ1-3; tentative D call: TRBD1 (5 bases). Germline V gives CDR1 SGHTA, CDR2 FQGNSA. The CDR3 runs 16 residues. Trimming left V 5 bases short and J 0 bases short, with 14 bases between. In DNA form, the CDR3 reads TGTGCCAGCAGCCCGAGGGGTGCCAGCTCTGGAAACACCATATATTTT. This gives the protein CASSPRGASSGNTIYF.

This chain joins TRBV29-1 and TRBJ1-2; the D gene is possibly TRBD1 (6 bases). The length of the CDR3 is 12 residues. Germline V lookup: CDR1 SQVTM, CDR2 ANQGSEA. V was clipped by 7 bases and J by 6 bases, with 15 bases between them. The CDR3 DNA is TGCAGCGCTGAGGCGGGGGGCAATGGCTACACCTTC. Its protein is CSAEAGGNGYTF.

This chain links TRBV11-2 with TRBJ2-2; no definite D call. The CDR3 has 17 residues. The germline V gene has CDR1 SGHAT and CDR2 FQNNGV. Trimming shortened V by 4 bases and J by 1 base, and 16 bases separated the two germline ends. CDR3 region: CASSSPSTLGNTGELFF. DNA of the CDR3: TGTGCCAGCAGCTCCCCCAGTACTCTAGGGAACACCGGGGAGCTGTTTTTT. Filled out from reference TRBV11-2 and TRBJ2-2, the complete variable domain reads EAGVAQSPRYKIIEKRQSVAFWCNPISGHATLYWYQQILGQGPKLLIQFQNNGVVDDSQLPKDRFSAERLKGVDSTLKIQPAKLEDSAVYLCASSSPSTLGNTGELFFGEGSRLTVL.

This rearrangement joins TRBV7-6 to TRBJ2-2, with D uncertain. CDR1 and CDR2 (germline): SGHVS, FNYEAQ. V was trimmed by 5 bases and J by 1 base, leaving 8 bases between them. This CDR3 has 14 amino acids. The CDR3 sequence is CASSPNRNTGELFF. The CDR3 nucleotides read TGTGCCAGCAGCCCCAACAGGAACACCGGGGAGCTGTTTTTT.

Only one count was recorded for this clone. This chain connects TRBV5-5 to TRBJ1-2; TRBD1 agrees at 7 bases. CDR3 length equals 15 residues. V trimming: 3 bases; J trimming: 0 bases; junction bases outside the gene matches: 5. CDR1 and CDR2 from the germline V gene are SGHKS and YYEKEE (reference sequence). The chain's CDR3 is CASSSYRGSNYGYTF. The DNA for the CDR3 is TGTGCCAGCAGCTCCTACAGGGGTTCTAACTATGGCTACACCTTC.

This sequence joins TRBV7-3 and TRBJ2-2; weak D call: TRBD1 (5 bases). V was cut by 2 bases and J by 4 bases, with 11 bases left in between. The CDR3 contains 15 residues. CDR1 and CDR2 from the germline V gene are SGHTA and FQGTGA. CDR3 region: CASSLGGRGTGELFF. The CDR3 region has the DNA TGTGCCAGCAGCTTAGGTGGAAGGGGCACCGGGGAGCTGTTTTTT.

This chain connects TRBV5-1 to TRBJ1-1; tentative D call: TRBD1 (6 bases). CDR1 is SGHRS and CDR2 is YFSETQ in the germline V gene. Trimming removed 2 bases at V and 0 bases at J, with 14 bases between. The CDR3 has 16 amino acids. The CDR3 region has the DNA TGCGCCAGCAGCTTTGACACAGGGATCATGAACACTGAAGCTTTCTTT. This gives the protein CASSFDTGIMNTEAFF.

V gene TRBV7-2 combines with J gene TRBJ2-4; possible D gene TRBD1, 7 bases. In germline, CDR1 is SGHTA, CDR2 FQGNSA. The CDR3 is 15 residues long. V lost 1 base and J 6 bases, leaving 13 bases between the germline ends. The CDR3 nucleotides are TGTGCCAGCAGCTTAGTGTGGCAGGGGGGAAACATTCAGTACTTC. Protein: CASSLVWQGGNIQYF.

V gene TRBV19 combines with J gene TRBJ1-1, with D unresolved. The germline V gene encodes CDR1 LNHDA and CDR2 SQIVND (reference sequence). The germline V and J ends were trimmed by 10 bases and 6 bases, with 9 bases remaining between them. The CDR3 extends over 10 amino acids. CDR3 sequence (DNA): TGTGCCACCGCGGCCGCTGAAGCTTTCTTT. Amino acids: CATAAAEAFF.

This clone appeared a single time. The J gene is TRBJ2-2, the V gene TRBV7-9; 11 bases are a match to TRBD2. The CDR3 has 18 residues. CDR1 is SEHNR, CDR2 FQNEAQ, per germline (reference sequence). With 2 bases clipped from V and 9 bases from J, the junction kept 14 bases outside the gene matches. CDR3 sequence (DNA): TGTGCCAGCAGCTTATGGGCCCCCCTAGCGGGAGGTATCCGGGAGCTGTTTTTT. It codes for CASSLWAPLAGGIRELFF.

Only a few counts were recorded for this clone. CDR3 DNA sequence: TGTGCCAGCAGCCACGGAAGCGGGACAAACTACAATGAGCAGTTCTTC. This translates into CASSHGSGTNYNEQFF. This chain links TRBV3-1 (or the pseudogene TRBV3-2) with TRBJ2-1; a possible D gene is TRBD2 (7 bases). CDR1 LGHDT and CDR2 YNNKEL come from the germline V gene (reference sequence). V lost 3 bases to trimming and J lost 3 bases, with 15 bases between them. The CDR3 is made up of 16 amino acids.

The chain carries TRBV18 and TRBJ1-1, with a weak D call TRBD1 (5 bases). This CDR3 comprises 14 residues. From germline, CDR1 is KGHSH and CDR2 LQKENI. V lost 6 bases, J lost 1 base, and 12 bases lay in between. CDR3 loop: CASSVWGGNTEAFF. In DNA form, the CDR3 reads TGTGCCAGCTCGGTGTGGGGGGGGAACACTGAAGCTTTCTTT.